This T cell receptor beta chain was found in a study of T cells in Graves' hyperthyroidism and ophthalmopathy. At the level of the study: Once the initial diagnosis was made, peripheral blood was obtained before any treatment. Findings and limits, study-wide: Blood shared most expanded thyroid clonotypes above 0.001.

RNA transcripts yielded amplified TCR beta CDR3 regions. The HTBI primer set drove a first-round RT-PCR of the TCR CDR3. Using its own MiXCR run on the multiplex PCR reads, TCRdb lists one record per CDR3 protein. The table lists about 340,000 distinct CDR3 sequences, 15% to 20% of them singletons. A remark on this clonotype: Its antigen is undetermined.

The definition of stable Graves' hyperthyroidism was no ophthalmopathy progression within 18 months. A roughly 9.1 ml volume of fresh peripheral blood provided the PBMCs. The CDR3 covers 13 residues. Germline CDR1 DFQATT, CDR2 SNEGSKA (reference sequence). V dropped 1 base and J dropped 2 bases, with 9 bases sitting between them. This sequence joins TRBV20-1 and TRBJ2-7; tentatively, D is TRBD1 or TRBD2 (5 bases each). The TCR was taken from a woman between 50 and 59 years old with Graves' hyperthyroidism. The sequencing input was blood. The CDR3, as DNA: TGCAGTGCTAGAGGGCAGGGAGCCTACGAGCAGTACTTC. Encoded protein: CSARGQGAYEQYF.